This T cell receptor (beta chain) was recovered during a study of T cell responses to AZD1222 COVID-19 vaccine (TCRdb year 2021). General notes on the study: AZD1222 recipients given second doses at about 4 weeks or at about 12 weeks were pooled, since spike-specific TCR depth and breadth were not found to differ between the two schedules. Trial participants were enrolled by age into subgroups of 18-55, 56-69 and 70-plus years, and around 150, 29 and 61 TCR-sequenced participants, respectively, were included in these subgroups. TCR sequencing covered over 230 trial participants: some 210 given two doses of AZD1222 and 26 given two doses of MenACWY control vaccine.

The time point label, as the study defines it: baseline before first vaccination. The vaccinee samples were drawn from two UK trials, COV001 and COV002, one of which was a single-blind randomized controlled phase 2/3 trial testing AZD1222 (ChAdOx1 nCoV-19) in healthy adults. Trial participant PBMC samples were collected at day 0 and day 28 after the second dose for TCRbeta chain sequencing. What the research found in general, with its limitations: Because no day 14 peak-response samples were available, repertoires were characterized only after the peak T cell response. Only five to seven AZD1222 recipients were SARS-CoV-2 seropositive at baseline, limiting conclusions about previously exposed vaccinees. Participants were mostly white British and included more females than males, and it was suggested by the authors that clonal diversity may have been underestimated. The 56-69-year group was small, and its depth increase did not reach significance, likely because of low power. The vaccine-associated CD4 TCRs covered the entire spike protein, and the dominant responses fell in regions 160-218 and 743-854. Reportedly, almost half of the unique spike-specific TCRs recognized epitopes lying outside the regions that are mutated in the B.1.351 and B.1.1.7 variants. After two AZD1222 doses, both the breadth and the depth of spike-specific TCRs were significantly higher than at day 0 and than in MenACWY recipients.

The CDR3 regions of human TCRbeta chains were analyzed by immunosequencing. In the paper's pipeline: Repertoire TCRs were checked for matches against a reference library of SARS-CoV-2-specific TCRs that had been generated using the MIRA antigen-specificity platform. Breadth was defined as the fraction of unique TCRs that were SARS-CoV-2-associated. Depth was defined as the fraction of total T cells that were SARS-CoV-2-associated. Using the MIRA data, every spike-specific TCR was mapped to the spike region that the TCR reacted to and assigned to either a CD4 or a CD8 class. Log10-transformed breadth and depth values were compared by one-way ANOVA with Sidak's multiple comparisons tests. TCRdb took over this immuneACCESS table, retaining in-frame rearrangements with V and J assigned. Such tables are incomplete; in checked studies, under half of the missing clones stem from an unresolved V gene, and the remainder is unexplained. V and J calls and clone size are given by that table; D and trimming were obtained from the DNA. This sample has under 150,000 clones in its table, and about 93% of those were observed once. The ten largest account for approximately 5.4% of the sample.

As to this clone: This clone's antigen is unknown. Per-base quality was not reported, and no clone a single base away is much larger than it.

The CDR3 starts with the cysteine, ends with the phenylalanine, and has 16 residues. Left in the record is the CDR3 DNA by itself, 48 bases read in frame from the first base. V is reduced by 7 bases and J by 8 bases, leaving a spacing of 23 bases between them. The germline V gene sets CDR1 to KGHDR and CDR2 to SFDVKD. The sequence derives from an adult in good health. The chain employs TRBV24-1 and TRBJ1-5, with TRBD1 perhaps the D gene, on 5 matching bases. Source: peripheral blood, taken on day 0 of AZD1222 vaccination. The DNA sequence is TGTGCCACCAGACCCTCACCGGGACTCAAATTGGAGCCCCAGCATTTT. Its protein reads: CATRPSPGLKLEPQHF.